This T cell receptor beta chain was captured by sequencing in a study of tumor and adjacent non-tumor tissue in lung cancer. No cell sorting was done before RNA was extracted from the tissue. This non-tumor lung sample came from over 3 cm beyond the tumor edge. Between August and November 2014, newly diagnosed, chemotherapy-naive lung cancer patients underwent thoracic surgery in China. Germline V gene sequence: CDR1 SNHLY, CDR2 FYNNEI. CDR3 length: 15 residues. V was pared by 7 bases and J by 0 bases, with 10 bases between. General study results and limits: Higher tumor TCR diversity was associated with shorter survival. Normal lung showed higher cumulative top 100 clone frequency than tumor. Compared with tumor, normal lung showed significantly lower TCR diversity.

The library came from three nested PCR rounds adapted from ARM-PCR protocols. TCRdb reprocessed the multiplex PCR reads via MiXCR and lists one record per CDR3 protein. The table has about 98,000 distinct CDR3 sequences, roughly 80% seen once. A note on this clonotype: Its cognate antigen is unknown.

This TCR was sampled from a man between 60 and 75 years old with small cell lung cancer. V and J are TRBV2 and TRBJ2-6; no clear D. Sample: distant non-tumor lung tissue. In nucleotides, the CDR3 is TGTGCCAGCACCATCAGCAGCTCTGGGGCCAACGTCCTGACTTTC. It yields the protein CASTISSSGANVLTF. Together with reference TRBV2 and TRBJ2-6, the CDR3 gives the full variable domain: EPEVTQTPSHQVTQMGQEVILRCVPISNHLYFYWYRQILGQKVEFLVSFYNNEISEKSEIFDDQFSVERPDGSNFTLKIRSTKLEDSAMYFCASTISSSGANVLTFGAGSRLTVL.